This paragraph covers one T cell receptor beta chain sequence. Each CDR3 protein is one row after TCRdb ran MiXCR on the 5' RACE reads. The table has some 100,000 distinct CDR3 sequences, about 12% seen once. This entry comes from a study of spatial heterogeneity in lung cancer. The wider study: As counted in raw reads, each unique TCR and UMI combination appeared more than ten times on average.

CDR3 length: 14 amino acids. CDR1 is SNHLY, CDR2 FYNNEI, per germline. With V trimmed by 10 bases and J by 8 bases, 15 bases remained unmatched. Time point here: sample taken at primary tumor resection. The sequenced material consisted of unsorted whole RNA from tumor, nontumor lung or frozen PBMC. The donor group consisted of 55 to 85 patients who had untreated, early-stage non-small cell lung cancer. The sample consisted of PBMCs, taken at surgery. The rearrangement joins TRBV2 to TRBJ2-7, with 9 bases that match TRBD2. This TCR was sampled from a male donor with early-stage non-small cell lung cancer. The CDR3 DNA reads TGTGCCATGTCTTCTAGCGGGGCCCTTGGCCAGCAGTACTTC. Translated, it gives CAMSSSGALGQQYF.